The 15 T cell receptor beta chains given below trace back to one sample, sequenced in a study of post-analysis software for immune sequencing data (dated by TCRdb to the mid-2010s). Antigen specificity for these receptors is unknown. Overall study outcomes, separate from this receptor: Significantly higher frequencies in patients than in controls were found for several TRBV segments, including TRBV5-6, TRBV5-1 and TRBV20-1.

The protocol used for the library was PCR. Reads for this sample came from an Illumina HiSeq 2500. To reduce PCR and sequencing biases, unique molecular identifiers were built into the TCR beta cDNA libraries. The raw public reads went through TCRdb reprocessing: fastp at Q25, MiXCR clone calling, in-frame beta chains kept. CDR3 protein sequences are deduplicated, and each keeps its most common genes and DNA. A total of around 770,000 distinct CDR3 sequences appear in this sample, around 45% of them only once. The ten largest clones take up roughly 4.4% of the sample. Sequencing was done on a sample of blood. The receptors were sampled from a girl between 5 and 17 years old with multiple sclerosis.

This sequence joins TRBV11-2 and TRBJ2-4; D is possibly TRBD1 (5 bases). Near its end, the DNA agrees better with TRBJ2-7, so the J call may be wrong. The germline V gene has CDR1 SGHAT and CDR2 FQNNGV. This CDR3 is built from 17 residues. CDR3 sequence reads: CASSSIWGERVPYEQYF. DNA of the CDR3: TGTGCCAGCAGCTCAATCTGGGGCGAGAGAGTACCCTACGAGCAGTACTTC.

The genes are TRBV20-1 and TRBJ1-4; D remains unclear. Germline assignment: CDR1 DFQATT and CDR2 SNEGSKA (reference sequence). The CDR3 sequence is 13 residues long. V was clipped by 0 bases and J by 7 bases, with 9 bases between them. CDR3 loop: CSARDPLGEKLFF. In DNA, the CDR3 is TGCAGTGCTAGAGATCCCCTAGGTGAAAAACTGTTTTTT.

This clonotype was detected once. The J gene is TRBJ2-2, the V gene TRBV7-9, with 8 bases that match TRBD2. The trim removed 5 bases at V and 0 bases at J, leaving 5 bases unmatched. The CDR3 has 16 amino acids. The germline V gene has CDR1 SEHNR and CDR2 FQNEAQ (reference sequence). CDR3 loop: CASSPQAGANTGELFF. The DNA of the CDR3 is TGTGCCAGCAGCCCTCAAGCGGGAGCGAACACCGGGGAGCTGTTTTTT.

The chain has TRBV29-1 and TRBJ2-1, with D unresolved. V shed 4 bases and J shed 10 bases, with 8 bases lying between them. Germline CDR1 is SQVTM and CDR2 is ANQGSEA. The CDR3 totals 10 residues. CDR3 sequence: CSVGTTEQFF. The CDR3 DNA is TGCAGCGTTGGTACGACCGAGCAGTTCTTC.

The chain links TRBV4-1 to TRBJ2-1, with TRBD2 matching over 8 bases. Germline V lookup: CDR1 MGHRA, CDR2 YSYEKL. The ends lost 0 bases at V and 7 bases at J; junction bases unmatched: 8. The CDR3 contains 16 residues. For the CDR3, the DNA is TGCGCCAGCAGCCAAGATCGGAGCGGGAGTTGGAATGAGCAGTTCTTC. This encodes CASSQDRSGSWNEQFF.

The rearrangement uses TRBV30 and TRBJ1-1; D is perhaps TRBD1 (5 bases). Germline V lookup: CDR1 GTSNPN, CDR2 SVGIG (reference sequence). The CDR3 has 12 residues. The ends were cut back, 1 base at V and 3 bases at J, with 6 bases in the middle. This chain's CDR3 is CAWSAGHTEAFF. Written as DNA, the CDR3 is TGTGCCTGGAGTGCGGGGCACACTGAAGCTTTCTTT. Using reference TRBV30 and TRBJ1-1 for the parts outside the CDR3, the full variable domain is SQTIHQWPATLVQPVGSPLSLECTVEGTSNPNLYWYRQAAGRGLQLLFYSVGIGQISSEVPQNLSASRPQDRQFILSSKKLLLSDSGFYLCAWSAGHTEAFFGQGTRLTVV.

V usage is TRBV12-3 or TRBV12-4 and J usage is TRBJ2-5; TRBD1 matches 11 bases. The CDR3 spans 15 residues. V was pared by 3 bases and J by 4 bases, with 4 bases of the junction left unmatched. The CDR3 DNA reads as TGTGCCAGCAGTTTTGGACAGGGGGCTGGAGAGACCCAGTACTTC. It codes for CASSFGQGAGETQYF.

This clonotype occurred a few times. The chain joins TRBV10-3 to TRBJ2-1, with D perhaps matching TRBD2 (5 bases). This CDR3 comprises 15 residues. The germline V gene encodes CDR1 ENHRY and CDR2 SYGVKD. V was cut by 7 bases and J by 2 bases, with 15 bases left in between. The CDR3 bases are TGTGCCATCACCCCGGGATACTCAACCTACAATGAGCAGTTCTTC. Translated: CAITPGYSTYNEQFF.

This sequence joins TRBV15 and TRBJ2-5; D unresolved. From germline, CDR1 is LNHNV and CDR2 YYDKDF (reference sequence). Trimming took 3 bases from V and 3 from J, leaving 8 bases between them. The CDR3 spans 13 residues. CDR3 residues: CATSRAEEETQYF. CDR3 in DNA: TGTGCCACCAGCAGGGCAGAGGAAGAGACCCAGTACTTC.

In its sample, this clonotype was seen a few times. The CDR3 is CASSVVAGVFEQFF. DNA for the CDR3: TGTGCCAGCAGCGTAGTAGCGGGAGTGTTTGAGCAGTTCTTC. V and J are TRBV9 and TRBJ2-1; TRBD2 matches at 9 bases. V dropped 0 bases and J dropped 9; count of bases not matched to a gene: 4. Germline V gives CDR1 SGDLS, CDR2 YYNGEE. This CDR3 spans 14 amino acids.

In regard to this clonotype: The junction shows a germline mismatch at one end, possibly a read error. The chain couples TRBV11-2 to TRBJ2-5; possibly TRBD1 for D (6 bases). Germline CDR1 SGHAT, CDR2 FQNNGV. This CDR3 comprises 15 residues. Written as DNA, the CDR3 is TGTGCTAGCAGCCCCCGGACAGTCCGCCAAGAGACCCAGTACTTC. It is translated as CASSPRTVRQETQYF.

The chain couples TRBV14 to TRBJ2-3; D unresolved. Germline CDR1 SGHDN, CDR2 FVKESK. The CDR3 is made up of 18 amino acids. V shed 2 bases and J shed 0 bases, with 18 bases lying between them. CDR3: CASSQRKQTHASTDTQYF. Here the CDR3 DNA reads TGTGCCAGCAGCCAAAGAAAACAGACCCATGCTAGCACAGATACGCAGTATTTT.

This clonotype was counted only a few times. The V call is TRBV5-6, the J call TRBJ2-7, with D possibly being TRBD1 (6 bases). The CDR3 runs 14 residues. Per germline, CDR1 SGHDT and CDR2 YYEEEE. Trimming removed 2 bases from V and 6 bases from J, with 15 bases in between. CDR3 protein: CASSFRGGMGEQYF. The CDR3 region has the DNA TGTGCCAGCAGCTTCAGAGGGGGTATGGGCGAGCAGTACTTC.

V gene TRBV20-1 combines with J gene TRBJ2-1; D gene uncertain. V was trimmed by 5 bases and J by 0 bases, leaving 11 bases between them. This CDR3 spans 14 amino acids. CDR1 and CDR2 from the germline V gene are DFQATT and SNEGSKA (reference sequence). CDR3 region: CSAPFTGSYNEQFF. The CDR3 DNA follows: TGCAGTGCTCCTTTTACCGGCTCCTACAATGAGCAGTTCTTC.

The chain employs TRBV20-1 and TRBJ2-7; tentative D call: TRBD2 (6 bases). The CDR3 length is 14 residues. V lost 0 bases and J 3 bases, leaving 12 bases between the germline ends. The germline gives CDR1 DFQATT, CDR2 SNEGSKA (reference sequence). The CDR3 DNA is TGCAGTGCTAGAGAGGGGGGTAATTTCTACGAGCAGTACTTC. Translated: CSAREGGNFYEQYF.